This T cell receptor (beta chain) is from a study of T cells of healthy individuals. This clonotype was seen more than once but under ten times. The V gene's germline CDR1 is LNHNV and CDR2 YYDKDF (reference sequence). The CDR3 runs to 14 residues. J gave up 4 bases and V 4 bases, and 3 bases lay outside the gene matches. Each CDR3 protein gets one entry after TCRdb re-called the 5' RACE reads with MiXCR. The table records about 63,000 distinct CDR3 sequences, around 16% of them present only once. The chain carries TRBV15 and TRBJ1-3; TRBD1 matches at 8 bases. This TCR came from a human donor in good health. Written as DNA, the CDR3 is TGTGCCACCAGCACGCGGACAGGGGGAAACACCATATATTTT. As protein: CATSTRTGGNTIYF.